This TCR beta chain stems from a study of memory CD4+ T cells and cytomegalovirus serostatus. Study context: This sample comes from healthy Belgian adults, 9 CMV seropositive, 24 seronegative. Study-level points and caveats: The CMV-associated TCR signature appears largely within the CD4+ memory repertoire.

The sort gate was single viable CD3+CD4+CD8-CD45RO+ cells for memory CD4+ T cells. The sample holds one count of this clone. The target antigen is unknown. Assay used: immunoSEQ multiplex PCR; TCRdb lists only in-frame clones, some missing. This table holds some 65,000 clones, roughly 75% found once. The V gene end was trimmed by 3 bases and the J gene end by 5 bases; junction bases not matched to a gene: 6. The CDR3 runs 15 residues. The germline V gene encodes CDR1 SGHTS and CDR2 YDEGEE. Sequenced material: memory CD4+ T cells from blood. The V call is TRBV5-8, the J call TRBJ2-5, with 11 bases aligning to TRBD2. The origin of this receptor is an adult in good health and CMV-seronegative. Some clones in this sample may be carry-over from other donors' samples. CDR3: CASSYLSGRGETQYF. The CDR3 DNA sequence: TGTGCCAGCAGCTACCTTAGCGGGAGGGGTGAGACCCAGTACTTC.